This TCR beta chain originates from a study of shared clonotypes between healthy human individuals (dated by TCRdb to the early 2020s). With regard to the full study: A few men and two women, aged 18 to 49 years, made up the cohort. For each donor, CD4 naive and CD4 memory were each given three plates, CD8 naive was given two plates, and CD8 memory was given one plate. The study deeply sequenced blood TCR repertoires of five healthy adults to estimate repertoire size and the extent of clonotype sharing between individuals. Libraries were prepared and TCR repertoires were sequenced by different laboratories using diverse techniques, in order to increase sequencing depth and limit assay-specific biases. Per donor, leukapheresis produced somewhere between about 0.9 and 9.5 billion PBMCs.

The CDR3 starts with the cysteine, ends with the phenylalanine, and has 18 residues. Solely the CDR3 DNA is kept, with 54 bases framed from the first base. V trim: 5 bases; J trim: 4 bases; unmatched bases: 16. The germline V gene sets CDR1 to SGHRS and CDR2 to YFSETQ. Note on this clone: It lacks a known antigen. The record has no base qualities; no much larger clone is one base away.

Healthy HIV-negative adults with no recently reported acute infections or vaccinations were included as donors. All donors were Caucasian adults living in Nashville, Tennessee, USA. CD4+ T cells were enriched through magnetic negative selection, after which naive cells were positively selected on CD45RA and the remaining negative fraction served as the memory subset. Blood was collected by leukapheresis, and PBMCs were isolated by Ficoll-Histopaque density gradient centrifugation and then cryopreserved in liquid nitrogen vapor phase. Purity and quantity of every magnetically sorted T cell population were checked by analytical flow cytometry. Genomic DNA was isolated from each sorted fraction and quantified by UV absorbance on a Nanodrop 2000c. Using the deep immunoSEQ assay, TCR CDR3 regions were amplified from genomic DNA by multiplex PCR. Extracted genomic DNA from each cell subset was distributed evenly across all wells of several immunoSEQ 96-well plates, and each plate was treated as a replicate. Each replicate PCR for sorted subsets received approximately 220 ng genomic DNA, equal to 28,000 or so T cell genomes. The purified libraries were quantified using a Qubit 3.0 fluorometer, sized with a Bioanalyzer 2100, and then quantified again using the KAPA Library Quantification kit. Every immunoSEQ 96-well plate was sequenced on a separate single-read 150-cycle Illumina NextSeq 550 flow cell. Per the original workflow: Because only junctional sequences without quality scores were contained in the immunoSEQ output, filtering matching that applied to full-length reads could not be performed. Sequences were annotated with PyIR, a Python wrapper for IgBLAST v1.9, and V/J genes and CDR3 were assigned using IMGT germline references. Reads were removed for weak V/J assignments (E-value above 1e-6), missing CDR3, stop codons, out-of-frame junctions, or ambiguous translated residues. V3J clonotypes were defined by identical inferred V gene, J gene, and CDR3 amino acid sequence. To compute the percentage overlap between repertoires, the number of shared unique clonotypes was divided by the size of the smaller repertoire. RTK rarefaction, the Chao1 estimator, and Recon v2.1 estimates of unobserved clonotypes were used to assess repertoire richness. For all TCRbeta clonotypes obtained by the gDNA method from a few donors, generation probabilities were computed with OLGA. In its TCRdb copy, this immuneACCESS table keeps in-frame sequences only and misses some clones. Where compared with another copy, unresolved V genes explain less than half of these, and the others have no known cause. The V and J calls and clone size are taken from that table; D and trimming were inferred from the DNA. The sample profile shows about 2.3 million clones; 85% to 95% of them were found once. 0.37% of the sample rests with the top ten.

The study at large found these results: Rarefaction of sorted-subset datasets indicated incomplete sequencing despite the large sequencing depth. Because the study included a small number of donors, the genetic and exposure-history diversity represented was limited. Based on pairwise subsampling, the degree of clonotype sharing among donors was expected to be affected by sequencing depth. Naive subsets generally had larger estimated clonotype richness than memory subsets did. Higher generation probabilities were observed for clonotypes shared by all four sorted-subset donors than for non-shared clonotypes. When a handful of donors were compared, the shared fraction of clonotypes was about 5.4% for naive CD4, more than 3% for naive CD8, more than 2% for memory CD4, and approximately 0.4% for memory CD8. Only blood was sampled, and tissue TCR repertoires likely differ from those in blood.

This clonotype originated in a man between 18 and 29 years old in good health. Some clones in this sample may be carry-over from other donors' samples. The receptor chain draws on TRBV5-1 and TRBJ1-1, and 11 junction bases match TRBD1. Sequencing input: naive CD4+ T cells from PBMCs. The label giving this sample's cell subset or site can be read as: CD45RA+ positively selected. In nucleotide form, the sequence is TGCGCCAGCAGTTTCCTCCCGGGACAGGGGGAGTTTGGCACTGAAGCTTTCTTT. It is translated as CASSFLPGQGEFGTEAFF. This CDR3, with the reference TRBV5-1 and TRBJ1-1 proteins standing in past its ends, gives the full variable domain KAGVTQTPRYLIKTRGQQVTLSCSPISGHRSVSWYQQTPGQGLQFLFEYFSETQRNKGNFPGRFSGRQFSNSRSEMNVSTLELGDSALYLCASSFLPGQGEFGTEAFFGQGTRLTVV.